What follows are 32 T cell receptor beta chains derived from one specimen sequenced in a study of beta chain features in type 1 diabetes. Sequencing targeted expressed TCRB transcripts, as all isolated RNA had been reverse transcribed. Generated by immunoSEQ multiplex PCR, the TCRdb table keeps only in-frame clones and is missing some. The sample has about 290,000 clones, about 8% seen once. Material for sequencing was central memory CD4+ T cells from blood. Receptors originate from a young woman in good health.

The V gene is TRBV29-1, the J gene TRBJ2-6; possibly TRBD2 for D (5 bases). The CDR3 runs to 14 residues. Germline CDR1 SQVTM, CDR2 ANQGSEA. Trimming removed 4 bases at V and 0 bases at J, with 7 bases between. DNA of the CDR3: TGCAGCGTTGCGGAGGCCTCTGGGGCCAACGTCCTGACTTTC. It codes for CSVAEASGANVLTF.

The sample holds a few counts of this clone. V and J are TRBV4-3 and TRBJ2-2; TRBD1 might be the D (5 bases). The germline V gene encodes CDR1 LGHNA and CDR2 YSLEER. V lost 6 bases, J lost 4 bases, and 15 bases lay in between. The CDR3 loop spans 15 amino acids. CDR3 coding DNA: TGCGCCAGCAGTAAAACCAGGGTCCGCACCGGGGAGCTGTTTTTT. Translation gives CASSKTRVRTGELFF.

The chain uses TRBV19 and TRBJ2-7; weak D call: TRBD1 (7 bases). There are 13 residues in the CDR3. Germline V gene lookup returns CDR1 LNHDA and CDR2 SQIVND (reference sequence). V lost 5 bases to trimming and J lost 13 bases, with 21 bases between them. In DNA form, the CDR3 reads TGTGCCAGTAGTCTAAGCAGGGGGGACCCGCCATACTTC. As protein: CASSLSRGDPPYF.

A word on this clone: The same CDR3 arises from other DNA sequences in this sample as well. The chain has TRBV2 and TRBJ2-7; 7 bases align to TRBD1. Trimming cost V 9 bases and J 3 bases; bases outside gene matches: 2. CDR1 is SNHLY, CDR2 FYNNEI, per germline. This CDR3 has 11 amino acids. CDR3 sequence: CASRDSYEQYF. The CDR3 nucleotides are TGTGCCAGTCGGGACAGCTACGAGCAGTACTTC.

The chain combines TRBV30 with TRBJ2-1, with D possibly being TRBD2 (6 bases). This CDR3 spans 12 amino acids. Germline V gene lookup returns CDR1 GTSNPN and CDR2 SVGIG (reference sequence). CDR3 sequence reads: CARSSGPTEQFF. CDR3 bases: TGTGCTAGGAGTAGCGGACCCACCGAGCAGTTCTTC.

This clone was picked up a small number of times. The V gene is TRBV30, the J gene TRBJ1-1, with D uncertain. V lost 0 bases and J lost 0, with 11 bases in between. Germline CDR1 and CDR2: GTSNPN and SVGIG (reference sequence). CDR3 length equals 15 residues. The CDR3 coding sequence is TGTGCCTGGAGTGTGGGATTTAACATGAACACTGAAGCTTTCTTT. Its protein is CAWSVGFNMNTEAFF. Using reference TRBV30 and TRBJ1-1 for the parts outside the CDR3, the full variable domain is SQTIHQWPATLVQPVGSPLSLECTVEGTSNPNLYWYRQAAGRGLQLLFYSVGIGQISSEVPQNLSASRPQDRQFILSSKKLLLSDSGFYLCAWSVGFNMNTEAFFGQGTRLTVV.

This clone was detected ten times or more. This chain joins TRBV5-4 and TRBJ1-3; no clear D gene. This CDR3 is 14 amino acids long. V was cut by 3 bases and J by 2 bases, with 9 bases left in between. Germline values: CDR1 SGHNT, CDR2 YYREEE (reference sequence). CDR3 nucleotide sequence: TGTGCCAGCAGCTCCTGGACTGCTGGAAACACCATATATTTT. Translated, it gives CASSSWTAGNTIYF.

The sample holds a few counts of this clone. The chain combines TRBV2 with TRBJ2-7, with 8 bases matching TRBD2. The length of the CDR3 is 14 residues. J gave up 5 bases and V 4 bases, and 7 bases lay outside the gene matches. The germline V gene encodes CDR1 SNHLY and CDR2 FYNNEI. The CDR3 coding sequence is TGTGCCAGCAGTGTAGCGGGGTCCCGGGACGAGCAGTACTTC. Protein product: CASSVAGSRDEQYF.

The chain employs TRBV19 and TRBJ2-7, with 7 bases aligning to TRBD1. V was pared by 4 bases and J by 2 bases, with 8 bases of the junction left unmatched. The CDR3 length is 15 residues. From germline, CDR1 is LNHDA and CDR2 SQIVND (reference sequence). The CDR3 DNA is TGTGCCAGTAGTACCCCCGGGACAGATGCCTACGAGCAGTACTTC. Protein: CASSTPGTDAYEQYF.

This chain connects TRBV18 to TRBJ2-1; unclear D gene. Germline loops: CDR1 KGHSH, CDR2 LQKENI. This CDR3 comprises 14 residues. The V end lost 10 bases, the J end lost 0 bases, and 13 bases lay between the germline ends. CDR3 in amino acids: CATATSNSYNEQFF. CDR3 DNA sequence: TGTGCCACCGCGACAAGTAACTCCTACAATGAGCAGTTCTTC.

The rearrangement joins TRBV15 to TRBJ2-5; the D is unclear. V gave up 0 bases and J gave up 0 bases, with 11 bases separating them. The length of the CDR3 is 16 residues. Per the germline V gene, CDR1 is LNHNV and CDR2 is YYDKDF (reference sequence). DNA for the CDR3: TGTGCCACCAGCAGAGAGGGCACAGTGTACCAAGAGACCCAGTACTTC. Translating it yields CATSREGTVYQETQYF. Drawing the rest from reference TRBV15 and TRBJ2-5, the complete variable domain is DAMVIQNPRYQVTQFGKPVTLSCSQTLNHNVMYWYQQKSSQAPKLLFHYYDKDFNNEADTPDNFQSRRPNTSFCFLDIRSPGLGDTAMYLCATSREGTVYQETQYFGPGTRLLVL.

The chain recombines TRBV7-3 with TRBJ2-3; 12 bases map to TRBD2. The germline CDR1 and CDR2 sequences are SGHTA and FQGTGA. Germline trimming cut 5 bases from V and 3 bases from J; bases unmatched to any gene: 12. This CDR3 contains 18 residues. In nucleotides, the CDR3 is TGTGCCAGCAGCGGAAGGACTAGCGGGGACTTAGGAACAGATACGCAGTATTTT. Translation gives CASSGRTSGDLGTDTQYF.

The rearrangement links TRBV28 to TRBJ2-2; 11 bases match TRBD2. The J segment lost 8 bases and the V segment lost 4 bases, leaving 6 bases of the junction unmatched. The CDR3 totals 15 residues. Germline V lookup: CDR1 MDHEN, CDR2 SYDVKM. CDR3 sequence: CASSSYRTSGGELFF. Here the CDR3 DNA reads TGTGCCAGCAGTTCCTACCGGACTAGCGGGGGGGAGCTGTTTTTT.

This clone showed up just a few times. V usage is TRBV28 and J usage is TRBJ1-4; a weak D match, TRBD1 (5 bases). CDR3 length: 14 amino acids. Germline CDR1 reads MDHEN; CDR2 reads SYDVKM. Trimming removed 5 bases from V and 8 bases from J, with 15 bases in between. The CDR3 sequence: CASSVGVVREKLFF. The DNA for the CDR3 is TGTGCCAGCAGTGTGGGGGTGGTTCGGGAAAAACTGTTTTTT.

In its sample, this clone was seen a few times. The J gene is TRBJ1-5, the V gene TRBV14; D not resolved. The ends were cut back, 2 bases at V and 4 bases at J, with 6 bases in the middle. The CDR3 is made up of 13 amino acids. Germline V gene lookup returns CDR1 SGHDN and CDR2 FVKESK. CDR3 coding DNA: TGTGCCAGCAGCCAAAATCATAATCAGCCCCAGCATTTT. This translates into CASSQNHNQPQHF.

This clone was detected a few times. This chain joins TRBV6-5 and TRBJ2-7; tentatively, D is TRBD2 (5 bases). The germline gives CDR1 MNHEY, CDR2 SVGAGI. The CDR3 spans 13 residues. V was shortened by 2 bases and J by 1 base, with 6 bases between the two germline ends. In nucleotides, the CDR3 is TGTGCCAGCAGTTACACTAGTTCCTACGAGCAGTACGTC. It translates to CASSYTSSYEQYV.

V is TRBV18 and J is TRBJ2-5; possible D gene TRBD1, 7 bases. Trimming removed 3 bases at V and 5 bases at J, with 16 bases between. Per the germline V gene, CDR1 is KGHSH and CDR2 is LQKENI. This CDR3 spans 15 amino acids. CDR3 DNA sequence: TGTGCCAGCTCACCGGAACAGGGGAGGTCGGAGACCCAGTACTTC. Residues: CASSPEQGRSETQYF. Full variable domain (missing parts from reference TRBV18 and TRBJ2-5): NAGVMQNPRHLVRRRGQEARLRCSPMKGHSHVYWYRQLPEEGLKFMVYLQKENIIDESGMPKERFSAEFPKEGPSILRIQQVVRGDSAAYFCASSPEQGRSETQYFGPGTRLLVL.

This clone was detected ten times or more. The chain carries TRBV6-1 and TRBJ2-3, with a weak D call TRBD1 (5 bases). The CDR3 contains 16 residues. Trimming stripped 4 bases from V and 1 base from J, with 15 bases between. Germline V lookup: CDR1 MNHNS, CDR2 SASEGT. CDR3 amino acids: CASSAQGLVGTDTQYF. The CDR3 nucleotides are TGTGCCAGCAGTGCCCAGGGTTTGGTGGGCACAGATACGCAGTATTTT.

The chain employs TRBV27 and TRBJ2-4; D is uncertain. This CDR3 region has 13 residues. Trimming stripped 5 bases from V and 5 bases from J, with 10 bases between. CDR1 is MNHEY and CDR2 is SMNVEV in the germline V gene (reference sequence). CDR3 bases: TGTGCCAGCAGTCCCCGAGGCCAAAACATTCAGTACTTC. It codes for CASSPRGQNIQYF.

Only a few counts were recorded for this clone. The V gene is TRBV28, the J gene TRBJ2-1, with TRBD1 identical over 7 bases. Looked up from germline, CDR1 is MDHEN and CDR2 is SYDVKM. The length of the CDR3 is 13 residues. V gave up 4 bases and J gave up 7 bases; unmatched junction bases: 4. Here the CDR3 DNA reads TGTGCCAGCAGTTACAGGGGAAAAAATGAGCAGTTCTTC. Protein product: CASSYRGKNEQFF.

This clone was counted between two and nine times. The V call is TRBV7-2, the J call TRBJ1-2, with D perhaps TRBD1 (6 bases). V was trimmed by 1 base and J by 6 bases, leaving 15 bases between them. The CDR3 loop spans 15 amino acids. CDR1 SGHTA and CDR2 FQGNSA come from the germline V gene. CDR3 coding DNA: TGTGCCAGCAGCTTAGATCCGCAGGGGCGAGATGGCTACACCTTC. It codes for CASSLDPQGRDGYTF.

The rearrangement links TRBV6-5 to TRBJ2-1, with D maybe TRBD2 (6 bases). Germline V gives CDR1 MNHEY, CDR2 SVGAGI. This CDR3 has 13 amino acids. V shed 4 bases and J shed 7 bases, with 11 bases lying between them. The CDR3 reads CASSLDYGNEQFF. DNA of the CDR3: TGTGCCAGCAGTTTGGACTATGGGAATGAGCAGTTCTTC.

This chain connects TRBV12-5 to TRBJ2-2; D unclear. The germline V gene has CDR1 LGHNT and CDR2 FRNRAP. This CDR3 has 14 amino acids. V shed 1 base and J shed 3 bases, with 6 bases lying between them. CDR3 sequence reads: CASGLGADTGELFF. CDR3 nucleotides: TGTGCTAGTGGTTTGGGGGCAGACACCGGGGAGCTGTTTTTT. Using reference TRBV12-5 and TRBJ2-2 for the parts outside the CDR3, the full variable domain is DARVTQTPRHKVTEMGQEVTMRCQPILGHNTVFWYRQTMMQGLELLAYFRNRAPLDDSGMPKDRFSAEMPDATLATLKIQPSEPRDSAVYFCASGLGADTGELFFGEGSRLTVL.

This clone was seen a few times. The rearrangement joins TRBV18 to TRBJ2-7; 7 bases line up with TRBD2. The germline V gene has CDR1 KGHSH and CDR2 LQKENI. V lost 3 bases and J lost 4; bases outside the gene matches: 6. The CDR3 consists of 14 residues. CDR3 in amino acids: CASSPSGSPYEQYV. As DNA, the CDR3 is TGTGCCAGCTCACCTAGCGGGTCTCCTTACGAGCAGTACGTC.

This clone was recorded a few times. The rearrangement joins TRBV29-1 to TRBJ2-2; TRBD1 agrees at 8 bases. V lost 7 bases to trimming and J lost 4 bases; unmatched junction nucleotides: 8. The length of the CDR3 is 14 residues. Germline assignment: CDR1 SQVTM and CDR2 ANQGSEA. Here the CDR3 DNA reads TGCAGCGCCTGGACAGGGTATGGCACCGGGGAGCTGTTTTTT. This sequence encodes CSAWTGYGTGELFF.

For the CDR3, the DNA is TGTGCCAGCAGCTACAGGGTCCCTCCTGAAGCTTTCTTT. Translation gives CASSYRVPPEAFF. The genes are TRBV7-2 and TRBJ1-1, with a possible D match to TRBD1 (6 bases). The V and J ends lost 4 bases and 6 bases respectively, with 12 bases between them. Germline V gives CDR1 SGHTA, CDR2 FQGNSA. The CDR3 consists of 13 residues.

This sequence joins TRBV7-3 and TRBJ1-1; D might be TRBD1 (5 bases). This CDR3 has 13 residues. Trimming cost V 5 bases and J 3 bases, with 10 bases left between them. Per the germline V gene, CDR1 is SGHTA and CDR2 is FQGTGA. CDR3 sequence reads: CASSPLGDTEAFF. The DNA of the CDR3 is TGTGCCAGCAGCCCATTGGGGGACACTGAAGCTTTCTTT. Variable domain in full (rest from reference TRBV7-3 and TRBJ1-1): GAGVSQTPSNKVTEKGKYVELRCDPISGHTALYWYRQSLGQGPEFLIYFQGTGAADDSGLPNDRFFAVRPEGSVSTLKIQRTERGDSAVYLCASSPLGDTEAFFGQGTRLTVV.

In its sample, this clone was seen a few times. The CDR3 nucleotides read TGTGCAACAGGGCCGGACCGTAATTCACCCCTCCACTTT. Its protein is CATGPDRNSPLHF. The V call is TRBV6-5, the J call TRBJ1-6; tentatively, D is TRBD1 (6 bases). Per the germline V gene, CDR1 is MNHEY and CDR2 is SVGAGI. This CDR3 comprises 13 residues.

A note on this clone: Other DNA sequences in the sample encode the same CDR3. The V call is TRBV18, the J call TRBJ1-6; 11 positions agree with TRBD1. Trimming took 6 bases from V and 10 from J; bases not matched to a gene: 5. The CDR3 has 14 amino acids. Germline CDR1 is KGHSH and CDR2 is LQKENI. The CDR3 reads CASSPGQGVSPLHF. CDR3 bases: TGTGCCAGCTCCCCGGGACAGGGGGTCTCACCCCTCCACTTT.

This clone was detected many times. The chain uses TRBV5-1 and TRBJ2-2; possible D gene TRBD2, 6 bases. Germline loops: CDR1 SGHRS, CDR2 YFSETQ. The CDR3 runs 12 residues. Trimming took off 0 bases at V and 15 bases at J, with 12 bases between the two ends. In DNA form, the CDR3 reads TGCGCCAGCAGCTTGGAGGAGGGTTCGGTGTTTTTT. Protein: CASSLEEGSVFF.

This clone was seen a few times. The V call is TRBV29-1, the J call TRBJ2-1, with 11 bases lining up with TRBD1. This CDR3 contains 13 residues. Germline V gives CDR1 SQVTM, CDR2 ANQGSEA. V was clipped by 5 bases and J by 9 bases; unmatched bases: 6. Here the CDR3 reads CSVPGQGVGEQFF. The DNA of the CDR3 is TGCAGCGTTCCGGGACAGGGGGTTGGTGAGCAGTTCTTC.

This clone has just a few counts. The CDR3 coding sequence is TGCACGACAGCGCGCTACTACGAGCAGTACGTC. It is translated as CTTARYYEQYV. The J gene is TRBJ2-7, the V gene TRBV5-1, with D maybe TRBD1 (5 bases). The CDR3 extends over 11 amino acids. Per the germline V gene, CDR1 is SGHRS and CDR2 is YFSETQ.